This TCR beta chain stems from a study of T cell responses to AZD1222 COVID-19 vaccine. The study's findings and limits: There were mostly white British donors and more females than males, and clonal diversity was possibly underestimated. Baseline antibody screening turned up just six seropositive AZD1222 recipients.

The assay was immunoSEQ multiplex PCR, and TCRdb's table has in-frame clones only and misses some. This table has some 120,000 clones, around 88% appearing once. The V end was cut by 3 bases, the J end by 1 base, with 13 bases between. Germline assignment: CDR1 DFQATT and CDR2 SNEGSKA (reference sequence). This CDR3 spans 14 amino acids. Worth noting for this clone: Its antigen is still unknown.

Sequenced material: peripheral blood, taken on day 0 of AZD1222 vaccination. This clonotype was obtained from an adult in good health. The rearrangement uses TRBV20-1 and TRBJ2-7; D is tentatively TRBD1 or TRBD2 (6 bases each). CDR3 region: CSASLRGRSYEQYF. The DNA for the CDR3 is TGCAGTGCTAGTCTTCGGGGGCGATCCTACGAGCAGTACTTC.